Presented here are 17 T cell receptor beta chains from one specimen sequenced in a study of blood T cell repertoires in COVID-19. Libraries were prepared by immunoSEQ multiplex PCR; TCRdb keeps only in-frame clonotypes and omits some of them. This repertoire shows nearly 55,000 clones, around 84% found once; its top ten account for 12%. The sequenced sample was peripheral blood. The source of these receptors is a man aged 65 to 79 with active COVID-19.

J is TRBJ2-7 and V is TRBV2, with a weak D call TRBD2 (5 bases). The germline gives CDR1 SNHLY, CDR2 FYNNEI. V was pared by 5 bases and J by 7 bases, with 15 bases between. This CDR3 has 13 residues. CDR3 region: CASSLGPPGEQYF. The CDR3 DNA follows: TGTGCCAGCAGTCTCGGGCCCCCGGGGGAGCAGTACTTC.

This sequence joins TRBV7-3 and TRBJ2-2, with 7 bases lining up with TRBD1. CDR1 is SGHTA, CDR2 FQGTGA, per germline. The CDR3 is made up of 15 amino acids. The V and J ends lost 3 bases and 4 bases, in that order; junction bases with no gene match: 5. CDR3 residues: CASSLKGAITGELFF. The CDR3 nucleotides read TGTGCCAGCAGCTTGAAGGGGGCCATCACCGGGGAGCTGTTTTTT.

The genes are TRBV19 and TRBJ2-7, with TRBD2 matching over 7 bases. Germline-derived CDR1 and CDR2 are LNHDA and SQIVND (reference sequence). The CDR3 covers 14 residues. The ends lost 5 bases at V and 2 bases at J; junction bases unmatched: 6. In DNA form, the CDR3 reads TGTGCCAGTAGTTCCTCCGGGACTACCTACGAGCAGTACTTC. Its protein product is CASSSSGTTYEQYF.

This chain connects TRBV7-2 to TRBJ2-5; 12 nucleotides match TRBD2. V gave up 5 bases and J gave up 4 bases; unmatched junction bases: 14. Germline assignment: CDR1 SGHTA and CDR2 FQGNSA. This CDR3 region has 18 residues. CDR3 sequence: CASSPGRASGGAPETQYF. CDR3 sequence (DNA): TGTGCCAGCAGCCCAGGACGGGCTAGCGGGGGGGCGCCAGAGACCCAGTACTTC.

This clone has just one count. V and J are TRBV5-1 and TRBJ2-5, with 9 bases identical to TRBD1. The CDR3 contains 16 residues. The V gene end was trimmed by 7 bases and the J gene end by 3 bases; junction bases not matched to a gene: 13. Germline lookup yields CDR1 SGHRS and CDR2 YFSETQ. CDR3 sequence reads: CASRKPGQGLKETQYF. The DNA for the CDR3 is TGCGCCAGCCGGAAGCCGGGACAGGGTTTGAAAGAGACCCAGTACTTC. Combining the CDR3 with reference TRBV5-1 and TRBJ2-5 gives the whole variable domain KAGVTQTPRYLIKTRGQQVTLSCSPISGHRSVSWYQQTPGQGLQFLFEYFSETQRNKGNFPGRFSGRQFSNSRSEMNVSTLELGDSALYLCASRKPGQGLKETQYFGPGTRLLVL.

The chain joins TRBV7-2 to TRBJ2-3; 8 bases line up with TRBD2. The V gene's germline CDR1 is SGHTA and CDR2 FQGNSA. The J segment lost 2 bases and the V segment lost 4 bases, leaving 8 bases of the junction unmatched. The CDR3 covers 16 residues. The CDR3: CASSSSAGVITDTQYF. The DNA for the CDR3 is TGTGCCAGCAGCTCGTCAGCGGGGGTTATCACAGATACGCAGTATTTT.

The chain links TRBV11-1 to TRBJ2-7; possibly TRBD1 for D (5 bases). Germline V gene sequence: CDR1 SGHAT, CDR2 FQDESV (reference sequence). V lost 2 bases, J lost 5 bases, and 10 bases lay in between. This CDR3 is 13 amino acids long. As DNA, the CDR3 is TGTGCCAGCAGCTTACAGGGTTTTGACGAGCAGTACTTC. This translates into CASSLQGFDEQYF.

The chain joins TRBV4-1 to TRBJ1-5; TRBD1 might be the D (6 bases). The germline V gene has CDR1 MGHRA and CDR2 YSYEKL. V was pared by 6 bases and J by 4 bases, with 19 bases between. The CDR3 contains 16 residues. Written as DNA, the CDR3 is TGCGCCAGCAGTCCTCGCTACAGGGTTGGTAATCAGCCCCAGCATTTT. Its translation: CASSPRYRVGNQPQHF.

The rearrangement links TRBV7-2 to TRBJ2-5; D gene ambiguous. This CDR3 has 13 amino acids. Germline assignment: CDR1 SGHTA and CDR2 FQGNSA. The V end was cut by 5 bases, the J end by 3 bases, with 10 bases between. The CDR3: CASSTGPKETQYF. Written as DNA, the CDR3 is TGTGCCAGCAGCACTGGGCCTAAAGAGACCCAGTACTTC.

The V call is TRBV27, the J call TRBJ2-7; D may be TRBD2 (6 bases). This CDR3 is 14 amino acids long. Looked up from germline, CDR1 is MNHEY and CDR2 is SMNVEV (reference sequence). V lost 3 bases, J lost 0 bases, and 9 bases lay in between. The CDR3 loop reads CASSFRGDSYEQYF. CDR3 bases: TGTGCCAGCAGTTTTCGCGGGGACTCCTACGAGCAGTACTTC.

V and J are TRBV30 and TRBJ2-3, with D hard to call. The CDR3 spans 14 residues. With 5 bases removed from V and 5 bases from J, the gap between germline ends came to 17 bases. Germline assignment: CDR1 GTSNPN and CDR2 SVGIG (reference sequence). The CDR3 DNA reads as TGTGCCTGGGCCGCCACCTTGAGAGGAGATACGCAGTATTTT. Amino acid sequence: CAWAATLRGDTQYF. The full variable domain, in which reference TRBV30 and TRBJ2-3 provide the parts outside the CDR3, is SQTIHQWPATLVQPVGSPLSLECTVEGTSNPNLYWYRQAAGRGLQLLFYSVGIGQISSEVPQNLSASRPQDRQFILSSKKLLLSDSGFYLCAWAATLRGDTQYFGPGTRLTVL.

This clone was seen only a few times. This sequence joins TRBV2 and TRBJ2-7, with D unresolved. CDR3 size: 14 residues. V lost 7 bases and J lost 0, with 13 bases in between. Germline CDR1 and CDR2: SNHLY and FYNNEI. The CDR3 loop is CASIPSSSSYEQYF. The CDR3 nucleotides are TGTGCCAGCATTCCCTCCTCGAGCTCCTACGAGCAGTACTTC. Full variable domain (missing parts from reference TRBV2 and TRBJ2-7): EPEVTQTPSHQVTQMGQEVILRCVPISNHLYFYWYRQILGQKVEFLVSFYNNEISEKSEIFDDQFSVERPDGSNFTLKIRSTKLEDSAMYFCASIPSSSSYEQYFGPGTRLTVT.

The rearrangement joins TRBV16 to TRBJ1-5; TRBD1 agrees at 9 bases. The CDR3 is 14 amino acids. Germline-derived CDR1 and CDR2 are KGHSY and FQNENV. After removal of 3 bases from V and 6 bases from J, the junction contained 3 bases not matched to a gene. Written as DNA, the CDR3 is TGTGCCAGCAGCCAGACAGGGGGGAGTCAGCCCCAGCATTTT. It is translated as CASSQTGGSQPQHF.

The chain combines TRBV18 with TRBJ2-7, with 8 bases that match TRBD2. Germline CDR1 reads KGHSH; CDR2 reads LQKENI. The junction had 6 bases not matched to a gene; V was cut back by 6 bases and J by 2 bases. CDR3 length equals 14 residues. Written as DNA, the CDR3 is TGTGCCAGCTCCCCGGGGGGGGGTCCCTACGAGCAGTACTTC. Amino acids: CASSPGGGPYEQYF.

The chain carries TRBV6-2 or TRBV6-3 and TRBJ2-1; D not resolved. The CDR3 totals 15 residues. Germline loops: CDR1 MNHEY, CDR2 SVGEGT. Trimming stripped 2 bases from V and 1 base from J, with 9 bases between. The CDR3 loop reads CASSYSIPSYNEQFF. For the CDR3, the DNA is TGTGCCAGCAGTTACAGCATCCCGTCCTACAATGAGCAGTTCTTC.

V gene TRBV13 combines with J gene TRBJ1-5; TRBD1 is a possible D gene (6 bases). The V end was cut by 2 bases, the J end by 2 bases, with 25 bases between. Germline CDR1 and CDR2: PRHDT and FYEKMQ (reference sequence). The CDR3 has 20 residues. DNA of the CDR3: TGTGCCAGCAGCTTATATACCAGGACCCGGGGCAGGGGCGGCAATCAGCCCCAGCATTTT. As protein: CASSLYTRTRGRGGNQPQHF.

The CDR3 region is CSVERSVATQFF. The DNA of the CDR3 is TGCAGCGTTGAAAGGAGTGTCGCGACGCAGTTCTTC. V is TRBV29-1 and J is TRBJ2-1; D ambiguous. Germline assignment: CDR1 SQVTM and CDR2 ANQGSEA. Between the trimmed V and J ends, which lost 2 bases and 12 bases, there was a span of 14 bases. This CDR3 comprises 12 residues.